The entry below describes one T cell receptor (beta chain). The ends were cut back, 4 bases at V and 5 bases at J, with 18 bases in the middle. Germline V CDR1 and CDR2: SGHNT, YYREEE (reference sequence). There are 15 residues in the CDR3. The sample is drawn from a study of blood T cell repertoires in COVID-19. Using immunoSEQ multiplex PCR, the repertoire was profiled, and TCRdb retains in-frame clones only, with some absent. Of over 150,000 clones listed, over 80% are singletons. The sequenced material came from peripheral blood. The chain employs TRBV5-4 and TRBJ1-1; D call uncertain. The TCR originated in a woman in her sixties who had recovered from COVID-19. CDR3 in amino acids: CASSRQSVTGTEAFF. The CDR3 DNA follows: TGTGCCAGCAGCCGCCAAAGTGTGACGGGAACTGAAGCTTTCTTT.